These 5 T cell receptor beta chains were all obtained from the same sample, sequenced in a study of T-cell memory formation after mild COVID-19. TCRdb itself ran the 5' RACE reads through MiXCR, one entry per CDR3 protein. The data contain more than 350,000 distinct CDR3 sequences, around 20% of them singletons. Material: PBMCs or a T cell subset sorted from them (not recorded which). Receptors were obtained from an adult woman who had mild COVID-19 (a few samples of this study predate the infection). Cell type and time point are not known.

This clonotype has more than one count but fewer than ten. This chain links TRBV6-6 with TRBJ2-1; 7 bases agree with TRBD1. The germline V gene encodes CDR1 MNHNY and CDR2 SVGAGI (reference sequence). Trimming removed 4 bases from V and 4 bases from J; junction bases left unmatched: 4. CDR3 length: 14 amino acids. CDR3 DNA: TGTGCCAGCAGTTCCGGGACAGTATACAATGAGCAGTTCTTC. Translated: CASSSGTVYNEQFF.

The CDR3 DNA reads as TGCAGTGCCAGCCCGATGATGCATTATCAGCCCCAGCATTTT. Amino acids: CSASPMMHYQPQHF. The chain uses TRBV20-1 and TRBJ1-5; the D is unclear. Deletions cut 6 bases from V and 5 bases from J, with 17 bases between. CDR3 size: 14 residues. Germline values: CDR1 DFQATT, CDR2 SNEGSKA (reference sequence).

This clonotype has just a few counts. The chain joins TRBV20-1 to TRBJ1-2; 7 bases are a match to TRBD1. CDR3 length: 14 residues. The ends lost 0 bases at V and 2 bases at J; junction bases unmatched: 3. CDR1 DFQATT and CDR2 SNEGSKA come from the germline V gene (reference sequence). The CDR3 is CSARDRRGNYGYTF. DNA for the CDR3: TGCAGTGCTAGAGATCGCAGGGGGAACTATGGCTACACCTTC.

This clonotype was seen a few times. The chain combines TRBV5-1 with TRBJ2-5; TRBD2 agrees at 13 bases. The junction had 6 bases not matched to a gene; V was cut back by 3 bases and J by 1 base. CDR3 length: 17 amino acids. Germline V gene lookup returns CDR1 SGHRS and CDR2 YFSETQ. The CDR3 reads CASSSRGTSGVQETQYF. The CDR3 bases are TGCGCCAGCAGCTCCAGGGGGACTAGCGGGGTCCAAGAGACCCAGTACTTC.

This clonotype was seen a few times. This chain's CDR3 is CASSLSGTRLNEQFF. DNA of the CDR3: TGTGCCAGCAGCCTATCCGGGACTCGGCTCAATGAGCAGTTCTTC. This sequence joins TRBV7-2 and TRBJ2-1, with D possibly matching TRBD2 (6 bases). V lost 5 bases and J 6 bases, leaving 17 bases between the germline ends. The germline V gene encodes CDR1 SGHTA and CDR2 FQGNSA. This CDR3 is 15 amino acids long.